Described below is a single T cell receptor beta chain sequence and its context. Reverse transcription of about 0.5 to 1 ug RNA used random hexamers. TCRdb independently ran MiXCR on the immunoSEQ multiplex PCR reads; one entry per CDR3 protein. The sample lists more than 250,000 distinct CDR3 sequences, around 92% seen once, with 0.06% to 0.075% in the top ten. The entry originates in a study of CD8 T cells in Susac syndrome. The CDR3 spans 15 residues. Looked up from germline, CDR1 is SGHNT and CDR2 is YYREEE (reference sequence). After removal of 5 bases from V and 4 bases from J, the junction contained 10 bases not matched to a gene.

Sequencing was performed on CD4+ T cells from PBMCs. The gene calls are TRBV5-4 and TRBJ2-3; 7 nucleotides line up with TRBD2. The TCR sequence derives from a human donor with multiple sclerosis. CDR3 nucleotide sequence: TGTGCCAGCAGTCTGAGGCGGGAGTCCTCAGATACGCAGTATTTT. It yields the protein CASSLRRESSDTQYF.